This T cell receptor beta chain was captured in a study of early T cells in non-severe SARS-CoV-2 infection. The overall study: Chains from this unsorted whole-blood bulk RNA could not be paired.

Each cDNA molecule carried a unique molecular identifier. TCRdb independently ran MiXCR on the 5' RACE reads; one entry per CDR3 protein. This sample has around 67,000 distinct CDR3 sequences, with around 10% found just once. Study-wide results and limits: VDJdb matching skewed toward anti-spike CD8 responses, missing private and CD4 specificities.

V lost 5 bases and J 0 bases, leaving 9 bases between the germline ends. From germline, CDR1 is SGHAT and CDR2 FQDESV (reference sequence). The CDR3 runs to 14 residues. This clonotype was counted ten times or more. Its antigen remains unknown. The sequenced material came from whole blood. The J gene is TRBJ2-3, the V gene TRBV11-1; D may be TRBD2 (6 bases). The source is an adult who was a healthcare worker with PCR-confirmed SARS-CoV-2 infection or an uninfected control (not recorded which). In DNA, the CDR3 is TGTGCCAGCAGCCCGGGACTGAGCACAGATACGCAGTATTTT. Amino acids: CASSPGLSTDTQYF.